Given below is one TCR beta chain in context. Per the study methods: For nucleated cells, counts were estimated from reference gene primer amplification. Repertoires were generated with immunoSEQ multiplex PCR, while TCRdb's copy carries only in-frame clones and drops some. V and J calls and clone size follow that table, whereas D and trimming were derived from the DNA. This table holds 99,000 or so clones, roughly four fifths found once. The data were taken from a study of blood T cell repertoires in COVID-19. As for the study in general: The United States, Italy and Spain provided the acute and convalescent COVID-19 samples. PBMCs, B-cell-depleted T cells, or T cells were the source of the cDNA or gDNA that made up the material.

Trimming pared 5 bases from V and 0 bases from J, leaving 5 bases between. Per germline, CDR1 MDHEN and CDR2 SYDVKM. The CDR3 sequence is 12 residues long. V usage is TRBV28 and J usage is TRBJ2-7; unclear D gene. The receptor's source is a man aged 55 to 69 with acute or convalescent COVID-19. The sample comprised peripheral blood. The CDR3 coding sequence is TGTGCCAGCAGTCCTTACTCCTACGAGCAGTACTTC. This encodes CASSPYSYEQYF. Variable domain in full (rest from reference TRBV28 and TRBJ2-7): DVKVTQSSRYLVKRTGEKVFLECVQDMDHENMFWYRQDPGLGLRLIYFSYDVKMKEKGDIPEGYSVSREKKERFSLILESASTNQTSMYLCASSPYSYEQYFGPGTRLTVT.